This TCR beta chain stems from a study of beta chain features in type 1 diabetes. Study outcomes and limitations: Researchers reported that naive, central memory and Treg TCRB repertoires appeared more similar in patients than in healthy donors. All four CD4+ subsets of Type 1 diabetes patients contained TCRB CDR3s that were moderately but significantly shorter. In type 1 diabetes patients, VDJ junctions had fewer insertions; deletions at these junctions were more frequent.

Reverse transcription of all isolated RNA meant that expressed TCRB transcripts were sequenced. Clones were read by immunoSEQ multiplex PCR, and TCRdb kept only the in-frame ones, dropping some. The profile shows roughly 250,000 clones, roughly 21% of them singletons. This clone was seen a handful of times. Its antigen is undetermined. The CDR3 runs 15 residues. The ends were cut back, 0 bases at V and 5 bases at J, with 11 bases in the middle. Germline assignment: CDR1 LGHNA and CDR2 YNFKEQ. Cell sorting via CD45RO/CCR7/CD25/CD127/CD95/CD27 was performed to obtain CD4+ naive, central memory, regulatory and stem cell-like memory cells.

This receptor was identified in a middle-aged woman with type 1 diabetes. The rearrangement joins TRBV4-2 to TRBJ2-4, with a possible D match to TRBD2 (6 bases). What was sequenced was naive CD4+ T cells from blood. The CDR3 loop is CASSQETRGQNIQYF. CDR3 coding DNA: TGTGCCAGCAGCCAAGAAACGCGGGGACAAAACATTCAGTACTTC.